This T cell receptor (beta chain) is drawn from a study of CXCR3-negative and CXCR3-positive naive CD8 T cells. CDR1 and CDR2 from the germline V gene are LNHNV and YYDKDF (reference sequence). This CDR3 comprises 16 residues. In regard to this clonotype: Its antigen is unknown.

CD45RO-CCR7+CD27+CD95- was the phenotype of naive CD8+ T cells. All TRB cDNA libraries came from 5' RACE performed with UMI labels. TCRdb reanalyzed the 5' RACE reads, giving one entry per CDR3 protein sequence and no DNA. The sample data list some 150,000 distinct CDR3 sequences. Whole-study findings and limits: TRB CDR3 hydrophobicity was greater in CXCR3-positive naive cells than in CXCR3-negative naive cells. Cryopreserved PBMCs had partly decreased CXCR3 expression; fresh PBMCs were used in most assays. Naive CXCR3-negative cells resembled naive CXCR3-positive cells in TRBV-TRBJ usage; memory cells differed. Naive subsets had comparable surface CD5, so TRB CDR3 properties gauged TCR strength.

The sample consisted of naive CXCR3+ CD8+ T cells from blood. Described subset: CD45RO-CCR7+CD27+CD95- naive CD8+ T cells expressing CXCR3 (TNR3+). J is TRBJ1-5 and V is TRBV15; TCRdb's D gene call, TRBD1, goes unchecked for lack of DNA. This TCR was recovered from a human donor in good health. Some clones in this sample may be carry-over from other donors' samples. The CDR3 sequence: CATSEGQSNSNQPQHF. The whole variable domain, remainder taken from reference TRBV15 and TRBJ1-5, is DAMVIQNPRYQVTQFGKPVTLSCSQTLNHNVMYWYQQKSSQAPKLLFHYYDKDFNNEADTPDNFQSRRPNTSFCFLDIRSPGLGDTAMYLCATSEGQSNSNQPQHFGDGTRLSIL.